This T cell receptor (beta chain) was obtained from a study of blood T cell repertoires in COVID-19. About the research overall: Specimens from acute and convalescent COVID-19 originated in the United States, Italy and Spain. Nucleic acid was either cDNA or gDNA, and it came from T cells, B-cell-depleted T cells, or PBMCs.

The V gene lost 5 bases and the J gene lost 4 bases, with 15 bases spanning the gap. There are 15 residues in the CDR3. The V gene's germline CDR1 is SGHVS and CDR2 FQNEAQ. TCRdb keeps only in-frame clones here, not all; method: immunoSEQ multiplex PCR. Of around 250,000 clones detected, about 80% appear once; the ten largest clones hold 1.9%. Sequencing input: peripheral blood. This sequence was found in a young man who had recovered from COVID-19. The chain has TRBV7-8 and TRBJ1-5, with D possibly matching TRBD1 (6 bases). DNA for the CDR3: TGTGCCAGCAGCCGGGGCAGGGGCGAGAATCAGCCCCAGCATTTT. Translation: CASSRGRGENQPQHF.